Below are 5 T cell receptor beta chains sequenced from a single sample in a study of tumor-infiltrating lymphocytes in oesophageal squamous cell carcinoma. TCRdb called the PCR reads again in MiXCR, with one record for every CDR3 protein. The sample carries 10,000 to 15,000 distinct CDR3 sequences, 50% to 70% recorded once. The material sequenced was esophageal tumor tissue. The receptors originated from a female donor with esophageal squamous cell carcinoma.

The chain is built from TRBV10-3 and TRBJ2-6; 8 bases match TRBD1. This CDR3 contains 15 residues. V shed 8 bases, J shed 2 bases, and the junction held 5 bases outside the gene matches. The V gene's germline CDR1 is ENHRY and CDR2 SYGVKD. Here the CDR3 DNA reads TGTGCCATCCTCGGGACAGGCACTGGGGCCAACGTCCTGACTTTC. This encodes CAILGTGTGANVLTF.

This clonotype was counted a few times. Here the CDR3 DNA reads TGTGCCAGTAGGAATATGGCCAGGGATAATTCACCCCTCCACTTT. Translating gives CASRNMARDNSPLHF. The chain joins TRBV19 to TRBJ1-6, with D possibly matching TRBD1 (5 bases). This CDR3 has 15 residues. Germline loops: CDR1 LNHDA, CDR2 SQIVND (reference sequence). V lost 6 bases, J lost 5 bases, and 14 bases lay in between.

DNA for the CDR3: TGTGCCAGCAGCTTCGGACAGGGATACGAGCAGTACTTC. Its translation: CASSFGQGYEQYF. The rearrangement uses TRBV7-6 and TRBJ2-5, with TRBD1 matching 8 bases. Gene TRBJ2-7 matches the end of the DNA better, so the J call may be wrong. This CDR3 is 13 amino acids long. The germline gives CDR1 SGHVS, CDR2 FNYEAQ.

The CDR3 protein is CASSLGGWGLEQYF. CDR3 DNA sequence: TGTGCCAGCAGTTTAGGGGGGTGGGGCCTCGAGCAGTACTTC. The chain carries TRBV28 and TRBJ2-5; D is possibly TRBD2 (6 bases). The J call is doubtful: the DNA matches TRBJ2-7 better. The CDR3 length is 14 residues. Germline assignment: CDR1 MDHEN and CDR2 SYDVKM.

On this clonotype itself: Relative to the germline gene, one junction end is altered; a read error may explain this. The genes are TRBV7-2 and TRBJ2-4, with 8 positions matching TRBD2. The DNA end is a closer match to TRBJ2-1, so the J assignment may be wrong. The germline V gene encodes CDR1 SGHTA and CDR2 FQGNSA. The CDR3 runs to 15 residues. For the CDR3, the DNA is TGTGCCAGCAGGTTAGCGGGGTCCACCTACAATGAGCAGTTCTTC. It encodes CASRLAGSTYNEQFF.